These T cell receptor beta chains were read from a single sample in a study of cytomegalovirus exposure and HLA in healthy donors. Repertoires were generated with immunoSEQ multiplex PCR, while TCRdb's copy carries only in-frame clones and drops some. Of some 180,000 clones in the sample, 75% to 85% are singletons; the top ten hold 14%. The sample comprised PBMCs. Source of these receptors: a woman aged 30 to 39 in good health and CMV-seropositive. Each CDR3 is given with its conserved first and last residue. The order of the fields is V gene, clone size, D gene, J gene, CDR3 DNA, CDR3 protein. A D gene is named only where the DNA matches it firmly. Part of the rows lack a size; the others show once, few, many or a class for expanded clones.

v_gene: TRBV7-2
abundance: few
d_gene: NA
j_gene: TRBJ2-7
CDR3nt: TGTGCCAGCAGCACCGCCAGACAAAACTACGAGCAGTACTTC
CDR3aa: CASSTARQNYEQYF

v_gene: TRBV11-2
abundance: NA
d_gene: NA
j_gene: TRBJ2-7
CDR3nt: TGTGCCAGCAGCTTAGATCTAGGGGGGGACTACGAGCAGTACTTC
CDR3aa: CASSLDLGGDYEQYF

v_gene: TRBV28
abundance: NA
d_gene: NA
j_gene: TRBJ1-1
CDR3nt: TGTGCCAGCAGTTTAGGAGGAGGCACTGAAGCTTTCTTT
CDR3aa: CASSLGGGTEAFF

v_gene: TRBV28
abundance: NA
d_gene: TRBD1
j_gene: TRBJ2-3
CDR3nt: TGTGCCAGCAGTGAACGACAGGGTAGCACAGATACGCAGTATTTT
CDR3aa: CASSERQGSTDTQYF

v_gene: TRBV28
abundance: NA
d_gene: NA
j_gene: TRBJ1-2
CDR3nt: TGTGCCAGCACCCCGGTCGCGAACAACTATGGCTACACCTTC
CDR3aa: CASTPVANNYGYTF

v_gene: TRBV30
abundance: once
d_gene: TRBD2
j_gene: TRBJ2-5
CDR3nt: TGTGCCTGGAGTCTTATAGCGGGAGGACCCCTTCAAGAGACCCAGTACTTC
CDR3aa: CAWSLIAGGPLQETQYF

v_gene: TRBV18
abundance: NA
d_gene: TRBD1
j_gene: TRBJ1-6
CDR3nt: TGTGCCAGCTCACCCCCCGCACAGGGGTATAATTCACCCCTCCACTTT
CDR3aa: CASSPPAQGYNSPLHF

v_gene: TRBV28
abundance: NA
d_gene: TRBD1
j_gene: TRBJ2-5
CDR3nt: TGTGCCAGCAGTTTTCTACAGGGGGCTTTGGAGACCCAGTACTTC
CDR3aa: CASSFLQGALETQYF

v_gene: TRBV7-2
abundance: NA
d_gene: TRBD1
j_gene: TRBJ1-3
CDR3nt: TGTGCCAGCAGCCCCTCAGACAGGGCCTCTGGAAACACCATATATTTT
CDR3aa: CASSPSDRASGNTIYF

v_gene: TRBV4-1
abundance: NA
d_gene: NA
j_gene: TRBJ1-2
CDR3nt: TGCGCCAGCACTCCAGGGGTTACTAACTACGGCTACACCTTC
CDR3aa: CASTPGVTNYGYTF

v_gene: TRBV5-1
abundance: NA
d_gene: TRBD1
j_gene: TRBJ1-6
CDR3nt: TGCGCCAGCAGCCAGGACAGGGGAAGCTCCTATAATTCACCCCTCCACTTT
CDR3aa: CASSQDRGSSYNSPLHF

v_gene: TRBV28
abundance: NA
d_gene: TRBD1
j_gene: TRBJ2-7
CDR3nt: TGTGCCAGCAGTTCCCCGGGACAGGGGAGATACGAGCAGTACTTC
CDR3aa: CASSSPGQGRYEQYF

v_gene: TRBV27
abundance: NA
d_gene: NA
j_gene: TRBJ1-5
CDR3nt: TGTGCCAGCAGTTTTCTAGGAGGCAATCAGCCCCAGCATTTT
CDR3aa: CASSFLGGNQPQHF

v_gene: TRBV11-3
abundance: few
d_gene: TRBD2
j_gene: TRBJ2-1
CDR3nt: TGTGCCAGCAGCCCGCGGGGGAAGCGGGGGTACAATGAGCAGTTCTTC
CDR3aa: CASSPRGKRGYNEQFF

v_gene: TRBV28
abundance: NA
d_gene: NA
j_gene: TRBJ1-2
CDR3nt: TGTGCCAGCAGATGGGCGACTAACTATGGCTACACCTTC
CDR3aa: CASRWATNYGYTF

v_gene: TRBV27
abundance: NA
d_gene: NA
j_gene: TRBJ2-3
CDR3nt: TGTGCCAGCAGCCCCCGGGTTCTCGCAGATACGCAGTATTTT
CDR3aa: CASSPRVLADTQYF

v_gene: TRBV28
abundance: NA
d_gene: NA
j_gene: TRBJ2-7
CDR3nt: TGTGCCAGCACTCTCGGGGGGCTAGCGGCCTCCTACGAGCAGTACTTC
CDR3aa: CASTLGGLAASYEQYF

v_gene: TRBV28
abundance: NA
d_gene: TRBD1
j_gene: TRBJ1-3
CDR3nt: TGTGCCAGCAGCCGGGACAGGGTTGACACCATATATTTT
CDR3aa: CASSRDRVDTIYF

v_gene: TRBV19
abundance: NA
d_gene: NA
j_gene: TRBJ1-5
CDR3nt: TGTGCCAGTAGTATCCCCTTAGGTAGGGGTCGGGCCAATCAGCCCCAGCATTTT
CDR3aa: CASSIPLGRGRANQPQHF

v_gene: TRBV4-2
abundance: NA
d_gene: NA
j_gene: TRBJ2-7
CDR3nt: TGTGCCAGCAGTTCCCTCTTGTCCTACGAGCAGTACTTC
CDR3aa: CASSSLLSYEQYF

v_gene: TRBV6-1
abundance: NA
d_gene: TRBD1
j_gene: TRBJ1-6
CDR3nt: TGTGCCAGCAGCGCGACAGGGCCTAATTCACCCCTCCACTTT
CDR3aa: CASSATGPNSPLHF

v_gene: TRBV5-4
abundance: NA
d_gene: TRBD2
j_gene: TRBJ2-3
CDR3nt: TGTGCCAGCAGCCTGAGCGGGGGAGCAGATACGCAGTATTTT
CDR3aa: CASSLSGGADTQYF

v_gene: TRBV28
abundance: NA
d_gene: NA
j_gene: TRBJ2-1
CDR3nt: TGTGCCAGCAGCTTGCACAGGTCCTACAATGAGCAGTTCTTC
CDR3aa: CASSLHRSYNEQFF

v_gene: TRBV10-3
abundance: NA
d_gene: NA
j_gene: TRBJ1-3
CDR3nt: TGTGCCATCAGTGATAACAGGGGAAACACCATATATTTT
CDR3aa: CAISDNRGNTIYF